The entry below describes one TCR beta chain. What it binds is unknown. CDR1 and CDR2 (germline): MGHRA, YSYEKL. J gave up 6 bases and V 1 base, and 12 bases lay outside the gene matches. CDR3 length equals 17 residues. The entry originates in a study of PD-1 blockade in classical Hodgkin lymphoma. Points from the study as a whole: A significant rise in TCR diversity was seen by C4D1 for CD4+ cells but not for CD8+ cells. Patients newly diagnosed and complete responders had comparable baseline diversity. Nivolumab initiation under 1 year post-ASCT meant exclusion.

TCRdb keeps only in-frame clones here, not all; method: immunoSEQ multiplex PCR. The profile covers several thousand clones, with roughly 82% appearing a single time and roughly 29% taken by the ten largest. The time point is: cycle 4 day 1 (C4D1), after around six weeks of nivolumab. Every patient relapsed after autologous stem cell transplantation, and brentuximab vedotin exposure varied. The clonotype comes from a human donor with classical Hodgkin lymphoma. The J gene is TRBJ1-2, the V gene TRBV4-1; 9 bases align to TRBD1. The sequences come from peripheral blood mononuclear cells (PBMCs), collected before the fourth cycle of nivolumab. CDR3 loop: CASSQGTGDLLGHGYTF. Written as DNA, the CDR3 is TGCGCCAGCAGCCAAGGGACAGGGGATTTATTGGGTCATGGCTACACCTTC.